This T cell receptor beta chain originates from a study of cytomegalovirus exposure and HLA in healthy donors. The primer mix had 60 Vbeta and 13 Jbeta primers. Assay: immunoSEQ multiplex PCR; the TCRdb copy retains only in-frame clones and omits some. This sample yields 150,000 to 200,000 clones, of which about three quarters are seen a single time; 1.1% to 1.5% belongs to the top ten. Trimming left V 0 bases short and J 5 bases short, with 14 bases between. This CDR3 contains 15 residues. Looked up from germline, CDR1 is SGHNT and CDR2 is YYREEE (reference sequence). This sequence joins TRBV5-4 and TRBJ2-5, with D unresolved. The source of this sequence is a woman aged 25 to 45 in good health and CMV-seronegative. Sequences were obtained from PBMCs. The CDR3 is CASSLDPLRLETQYF. CDR3 coding DNA: TGTGCCAGCAGCTTGGATCCATTGAGGTTGGAGACCCAGTACTTC.